The 22 T cell receptor beta chains reported below all come from one sample, sequenced in a study of T cells in Graves' hyperthyroidism and ophthalmopathy. RNA transcripts yielded amplified TCR beta CDR3 regions. First-round RT-PCR of the TCR CDR3 relied on the HTBI primer set. TCRdb called the multiplex PCR reads again in MiXCR, with one record for every CDR3 protein. The sample lists approximately 870,000 distinct CDR3 sequences, 38% occurring once. The sequenced sample consisted of blood. These receptors originate from a man between 18 and 35 years old with Graves' hyperthyroidism.

As regards this clonotype: The junction shows a germline mismatch at one end, possibly a read error. The rearrangement links TRBV7-2 to TRBJ1-4, with D unresolved. CDR3 length equals 12 residues. Germline CDR1 and CDR2: SGHTA and FQGNSA. The CDR3 sequence: CANSSYATELFF. As DNA, the CDR3 is TGTGCCAACAGCTCATACGCGACGGAACTGTTTTTT.

This chain links TRBV7-9 with TRBJ2-3, with no clear D. The V end lost 5 bases, the J end lost 6 bases, and 12 bases lay between the germline ends. The germline CDR1 and CDR2 sequences are SEHNR and FQNEAQ (reference sequence). This CDR3 region has 13 residues. The CDR3 spells CASSPPSYDTQYF. The CDR3, as DNA: TGTGCCAGCAGCCCCCCTTCCTACGATACGCAGTATTTT.

In its sample, this clonotype was seen many times. V is TRBV20-1 and J is TRBJ1-5; D possibly corresponds to TRBD1 (5 bases). Per germline, CDR1 DFQATT and CDR2 SNEGSKA (reference sequence). This CDR3 comprises 11 residues. V was cut by 7 bases and J by 5 bases, with 9 bases left in between. The CDR3 loop reads CSVGEDQPQHF. The CDR3 DNA is TGCAGTGTAGGGGAGGATCAGCCCCAGCATTTT.

The V call is TRBV20-1, the J call TRBJ2-7, with D possibly called TRBD1 or TRBD2 (5 bases each). This CDR3 is 11 amino acids long. V was shortened by 3 bases and J by 7 bases, with 10 bases between the two germline ends. CDR1 and CDR2 from the germline V gene are DFQATT and SNEGSKA (reference sequence). The CDR3 is CSASGTVEQYF. CDR3 nucleotides: TGCAGTGCTAGCGGGACCGTAGAGCAGTACTTC.

The chain is built from TRBV4-2 and TRBJ2-6; D ambiguous. Germline V gene data show CDR1 as LGHNA and CDR2 as YNFKEQ. V was shortened by 0 bases and J by 0 bases, with 9 bases between the two germline ends. This CDR3 has 17 amino acids. CDR3 coding DNA: TGTGCCAGCAGCCAAGATCCGGCCTCCTCTGGGGCCAACGTCCTGACTTTC. It codes for CASSQDPASSGANVLTF.

CDR3 in DNA: TGTGCCAGCAGCTTTGGCGGGAGAGGCTACAGGGAGCAGTACTTC. Its protein product is CASSFGGRGYREQYF. The rearrangement links TRBV13 to TRBJ2-7; 7 bases agree with TRBD2. V lost 3 bases, J lost 7 bases, and 12 bases stayed unmatched. Germline CDR1 is PRHDT and CDR2 is FYEKMQ (reference sequence). The CDR3 is 15 residues long.

V and J are TRBV7-3 and TRBJ2-2; D tentatively reads TRBD1 or TRBD2 (5 bases each). This CDR3 is built from 15 residues. CDR1 SGHTA and CDR2 FQGTGA come from the germline V gene. V shed 5 bases and J shed 3 bases, with 13 bases lying between them. The CDR3 nucleotides read TGTGCCAGCAGCGGGGGAGCCCCCGACACCGGGGAGCTGTTTTTT. It translates to CASSGGAPDTGELFF.

CDR3 coding DNA: TGTGCCAGCACCCCTAGGAGATCTGGAAACACCATATATTTT. Its protein is CASTPRRSGNTIYF. The V gene is TRBV14, the J gene TRBJ1-3; the D is unclear. CDR1 is SGHDN and CDR2 is FVKESK in the germline V gene. V lost 7 bases and J lost 1, with 11 bases in between. The CDR3 loop spans 14 amino acids.

About this clonotype: A junction end diverges from the germline sequence, so it may reflect a read error. This chain uses TRBV11-1 with TRBJ2-7, with D perhaps TRBD1 (5 bases). CDR1 SGHAT and CDR2 FQDESV come from the germline V gene (reference sequence). CDR3 length equals 17 residues. CDR3 sequence: CASSHLWWTSQNYEQYF. Written as DNA, the CDR3 is TGCGCCAGCAGCCATTTATGGTGGACATCCCAAAACTACGAGCAGTACTTC.

The chain joins TRBV2 to TRBJ2-7; D possibly corresponds to TRBD1 (5 bases). Germline V gene data show CDR1 as SNHLY and CDR2 as FYNNEI. V lost 5 bases to trimming and J lost 3 bases, with 17 bases between them. The CDR3 runs to 15 residues. The CDR3 loop reads CASSLFHRKIYEQYF. CDR3 nucleotides: TGTGCCAGCAGTTTATTCCACAGGAAGATCTACGAGCAGTACTTC.

This chain uses TRBV5-6 with TRBJ1-5, with D possibly matching TRBD1 (5 bases). Germline CDR1 reads SGHDT; CDR2 reads YYEEEE. Deletions cut 2 bases from V and 3 bases from J, with 12 bases between. This CDR3 comprises 15 residues. The CDR3 sequence is CASSFGAGTNQPQHF. The CDR3, as DNA: TGTGCCAGCAGCTTTGGGGCGGGGACCAATCAGCCCCAGCATTTT. The variable domain in full, completed from reference TRBV5-6 and TRBJ1-5, reads DAGVTQSPTHLIKTRGQQVTLRCSPKSGHDTVSWYQQALGQGPQFIFQYYEEEERQRGNFPDRFSGHQFPNYSSELNVNALLLGDSALYLCASSFGAGTNQPQHFGDGTRLSIL.

This clonotype came up a few times. The V and J genes are TRBV19 and TRBJ2-2; the D gene is possibly TRBD1 (6 bases). V shed 8 bases and J shed 6 bases, with 7 bases lying between them. The CDR3 spans 11 residues. Germline lookup yields CDR1 LNHDA and CDR2 SQIVND (reference sequence). CDR3 protein: CASQGPGELFF. The DNA for the CDR3 is TGTGCCAGTCAGGGGCCCGGGGAGCTGTTTTTT.

This clonotype was counted many times. The chain is built from TRBV20-1 and TRBJ2-5, with no clear D. Trimming pared 4 bases from V and 2 bases from J, leaving 8 bases between. This CDR3 is 12 amino acids long. Germline V gene data show CDR1 as DFQATT and CDR2 as SNEGSKA (reference sequence). The CDR3 reads CSATSRQETQYF. CDR3 nucleotide sequence: TGCAGTGCTACAAGCCGGCAAGAGACCCAGTACTTC.

The rearrangement links TRBV2 to TRBJ1-5; no clear D gene. The CDR3 consists of 13 residues. The germline CDR1 and CDR2 sequences are SNHLY and FYNNEI. V was shortened by 10 bases and J by 3 bases, with 13 bases between the two germline ends. CDR3 in DNA: TGTGCCACCCTCGACGGCTCCAATCAGCCCCAGCATTTT. Protein: CATLDGSNQPQHF.

The gene calls are TRBV7-9 and TRBJ1-4; D is unresolved. CDR3 length: 14 amino acids. In germline, CDR1 is SEHNR, CDR2 FQNEAQ (reference sequence). V gave up 5 bases and J gave up 3 bases, with 10 bases separating them. The CDR3 sequence is CASSLGYPNEKLFF. In DNA form, the CDR3 reads TGTGCCAGCAGCCTAGGGTACCCTAATGAAAAACTGTTTTTT.

Concerning this clonotype itself: Sequence at one end of the junction differs from germline and may be a read error. The gene calls are TRBV24-1 and TRBJ1-1; possibly TRBD1 for D (6 bases). This CDR3 spans 15 amino acids. The germline V gene encodes CDR1 KGHDR and CDR2 SFDVKD. The CDR3 sequence: CATSDSDRLNTEVFF. In nucleotides, the CDR3 is TGTGCCACCAGTGATAGCGACAGGCTGAACACTGAAGTTTTCTTT.

The chain uses TRBV20-1 and TRBJ1-1; tentatively, D is TRBD1 (5 bases). The ends were cut back, 0 bases at V and 7 bases at J, with 9 bases in the middle. The CDR3 is 12 amino acids. Germline lookup yields CDR1 DFQATT and CDR2 SNEGSKA (reference sequence). This CDR3 is CSARDLGHEAFF. The CDR3 coding sequence is TGCAGTGCTAGAGATTTGGGGCATGAAGCTTTCTTT.

Worth noting for this clonotype: Because it lacks the conserved phenylalanine or tryptophan at the end, this CDR3 is likely a read error. The DNA is omitted, as the CDR3 cannot be located on it reliably, and the CDR3 follows TCRdb's listing. V is TRBV29-1 and J is TRBJ1-3. The germline gives CDR1 SQVTM, CDR2 ANQGSEA. The CDR3 is made up of 8 amino acids, end residues included. CDR3 amino acids: CSAKSGRG.

This clonotype was seen only a few times. The chain is built from TRBV20-1 and TRBJ2-2; D call uncertain. V gave up 3 bases and J gave up 6 bases, with 11 bases separating them. This CDR3 has 13 residues. Germline CDR1 reads DFQATT; CDR2 reads SNEGSKA (reference sequence). Here the CDR3 DNA reads TGCAGTGCTAGGGTACAGCCGTCCGGGGAGCTGTTTTTT. Its protein product is CSARVQPSGELFF.

This clonotype occurred a few times. The chain recombines TRBV12-3 or TRBV12-4 with TRBJ2-7, with D hard to call. With 1 base removed from V and 4 bases from J, the gap between germline ends came to 11 bases. The CDR3 spans 14 residues. CDR3 nucleotides: TGTGCCAGCAGTTTAGTAGGGAACTCATACGAGCAGTACTTC. Its protein product is CASSLVGNSYEQYF.

The chain links TRBV20-1 to TRBJ1-4; 7 bases are a match to TRBD1. Germline V gene data show CDR1 as DFQATT and CDR2 as SNEGSKA (reference sequence). V lost 4 bases and J lost 8; bases outside the gene matches: 10. The CDR3 length is 14 residues. The CDR3 DNA is TGCAGTGCTACCCCACAGGGGAGGGTCGAAAAACTGTTTTTT. Its protein product is CSATPQGRVEKLFF.

Only a few counts were recorded for this clonotype. V usage is TRBV4-1 and J usage is TRBJ1-6; perhaps TRBD1 as D (5 bases). V shed 0 bases and J shed 8 bases, with 11 bases lying between them. This CDR3 has 15 amino acids. Germline V lookup: CDR1 MGHRA, CDR2 YSYEKL. The CDR3: CASSQERGGYSPLHF. The CDR3 DNA sequence: TGCGCCAGCAGCCAAGAAAGGGGCGGGTATTCACCCCTCCACTTT.